The 3 T cell receptor beta chains in this list originate from one sample, sequenced in a study of blood T cell repertoires in COVID-19. Data came from immunoSEQ multiplex PCR; TCRdb stores just in-frame clones and leaves some out. The sample holds about 140,000 clones, roughly 87% seen once. The sample was peripheral blood. These TCRs come from a man between 65 and 85 years old with acute or convalescent COVID-19.

The sample holds a few counts of this clone. The gene calls are TRBV19 and TRBJ2-7, with 8 bases aligning to TRBD1. Germline loops: CDR1 LNHDA, CDR2 SQIVND (reference sequence). After removal of 4 bases from V and 2 bases from J, the junction contained 13 bases not matched to a gene. The length of the CDR3 is 17 residues. The CDR3 bases are TGTGCCAGTAGTACAGAAAGCAGGGACAGGCATACCTACGAGCAGTACTTC. Translated, it gives CASSTESRDRHTYEQYF.

The chain carries TRBV9 and TRBJ2-3, with a weak D call TRBD1 (6 bases). The germline V gene has CDR1 SGDLS and CDR2 YYNGEE. V was pared by 0 bases and J by 2 bases, with 10 bases between. CDR3 size: 15 residues. The CDR3 DNA reads as TGTGCCAGCAGCGTAGGGGGGCTATACACAGATACGCAGTATTTT. It codes for CASSVGGLYTDTQYF.

The chain couples TRBV7-9 to TRBJ1-1; D gene unclear. The germline V and J ends were trimmed by 6 bases and 1 base, with 9 bases remaining between them. CDR1 is SEHNR, CDR2 FQNEAQ, per germline (reference sequence). This CDR3 contains 13 residues. The CDR3 loop reads CASSYTENTEAFF. The CDR3 DNA reads as TGTGCCAGCAGTTACACAGAGAACACTGAAGCTTTCTTT.